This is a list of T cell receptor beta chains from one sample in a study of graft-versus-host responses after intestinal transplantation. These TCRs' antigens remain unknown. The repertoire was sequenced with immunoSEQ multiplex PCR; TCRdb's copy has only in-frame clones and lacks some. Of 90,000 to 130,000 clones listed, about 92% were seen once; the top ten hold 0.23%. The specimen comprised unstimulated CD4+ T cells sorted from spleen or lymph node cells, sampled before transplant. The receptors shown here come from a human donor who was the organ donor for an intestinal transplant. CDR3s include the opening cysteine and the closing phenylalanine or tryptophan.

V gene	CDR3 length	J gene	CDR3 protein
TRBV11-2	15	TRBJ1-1	CASSFFQGEGTEAFF
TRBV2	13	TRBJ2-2	CASSEAGVGELFF
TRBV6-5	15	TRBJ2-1	CASSRGGRASNEQFF
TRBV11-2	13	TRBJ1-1	CASSPGANTEAFF
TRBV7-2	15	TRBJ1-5	CASSYDRVGNQPQHF
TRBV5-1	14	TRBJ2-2	CASSLRRNTGELFF
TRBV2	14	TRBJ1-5	CASSSSSGNQPQHF
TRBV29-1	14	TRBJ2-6	CSVEAERGANVLTF
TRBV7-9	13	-	CASSLRVGYEQYF
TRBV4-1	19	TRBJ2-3	CASSQVGRGLADMRDTQYF
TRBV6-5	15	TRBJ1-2	CASSYSKGGSYGYTF
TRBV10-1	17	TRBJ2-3	CASSEPGLSPSTDTQYF
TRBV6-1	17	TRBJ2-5	CASSEARPRRPQETQYF
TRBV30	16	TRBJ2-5	CAWSDGTGLSGETQYF
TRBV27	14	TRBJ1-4	CASSAGGTNEKLFF